These 25 T cell receptor beta chains share one sample of origin, sequenced in a study of vaccination and CD4 T cells after COVID-19. The antigens of these receptors remain unknown. The Oncomine TCR Beta short-read assay sequenced DNA from cultured CD4+ T cells. TCRdb reprocessed the PCR reads via MiXCR and lists one record per CDR3 protein. The table shows about 20,000 distinct CDR3 sequences, with about 52% occurring only once. Treatment in this sample: roughly 11-day PBMC culture with coronavirus spike peptide pools or control peptides (ViraFEST assay). The sample consisted of CD4+ T cells from blood, cultured in vitro. Source of these receptors: a human donor who had recovered from COVID-19.

The V gene is TRBV7-2, the J gene TRBJ2-1; no reliable D call. Trimming stripped 4 bases from V and 0 bases from J, with 13 bases between. Germline CDR1 reads SGHTA; CDR2 reads FQGNSA. The CDR3 spans 16 residues. The CDR3 protein is CASSSLDGSSYNEQFF. CDR3 nucleotides: TGTGCCAGCAGCTCCCTGGACGGTAGCTCCTACAATGAGCAGTTCTTC.

This clonotype was seen only a few times. The V gene is TRBV10-3, the J gene TRBJ1-3; tentatively, D is TRBD1 (6 bases). Trimming removed 7 bases at V and 0 bases at J, with 19 bases between. Per the germline V gene, CDR1 is ENHRY and CDR2 is SYGVKD. This CDR3 spans 17 amino acids. This CDR3 is CAITEGGVGGSGNTIYF. Here the CDR3 DNA reads TGTGCCATCACCGAGGGAGGTGTAGGGGGCTCTGGAAACACCATATATTTT.

The gene calls are TRBV20-1 and TRBJ1-1; D might be TRBD1 (5 bases). The CDR3 is 14 residues long. V lost 5 bases, J lost 1 base, and 14 bases lay in between. Germline V gives CDR1 DFQATT, CDR2 SNEGSKA (reference sequence). The chain's CDR3 is CSAEGGDGNTEAFF. The CDR3 DNA reads TGCAGTGCTGAGGGCGGGGACGGGAACACTGAAGCTTTCTTT.

This clonotype was seen only a few times. V and J are TRBV6-1 and TRBJ1-1, with D uncertain. The CDR3 loop spans 14 amino acids. CDR1 is MNHNS, CDR2 SASEGT, per germline. The germline V and J ends were trimmed by 3 bases and 4 bases, with 12 bases remaining between them. For the CDR3, the DNA is TGTGCCAGCAGTGATCGGCAGCGAGCCACTGAAGCTTTCTTT. It is translated as CASSDRQRATEAFF.

This chain connects TRBV2 to TRBJ1-1; TRBD1 agrees at 9 bases. Germline CDR1 reads SNHLY; CDR2 reads FYNNEI. The CDR3 covers 15 residues. V shed 6 bases, J shed 1 base, and the junction held 6 bases outside the gene matches. The CDR3 DNA is TGTGCCAGCAGCGAACAGGGGGCGGCGAACACTGAAGCTTTCTTT. Translating it yields CASSEQGAANTEAFF.

The sample holds a few counts of this clonotype. The chain carries TRBV19 and TRBJ1-1; D is ambiguous. Trimming took off 6 bases at V and 0 bases at J, with 11 bases between the two ends. The V gene's germline CDR1 is LNHDA and CDR2 SQIVND (reference sequence). This CDR3 region has 14 residues. The CDR3 sequence is CASRRVSLNTEAFF. The CDR3 nucleotides read TGTGCCAGTAGGCGGGTGTCTTTGAACACTGAAGCTTTCTTT.

The chain is built from TRBV20-1 and TRBJ2-1; 7 bases line up with TRBD2. The V and J ends lost 3 bases and 3 bases, in that order; junction bases with no gene match: 14. This CDR3 comprises 17 residues. The germline CDR1 and CDR2 sequences are DFQATT and SNEGSKA (reference sequence). CDR3 nucleotide sequence: TGCAGTGCTAGGGGGTGGGGCGGGAGTCTAGGCTACAATGAGCAGTTCTTC. Translating gives CSARGWGGSLGYNEQFF.

V usage is TRBV6-5 and J usage is TRBJ1-1, with D unclear. The CDR3 covers 14 residues. CDR1 and CDR2 (germline): MNHEY, SVGAGI. V was shortened by 4 bases and J by 0 bases, with 9 bases between the two germline ends. CDR3 protein: CASSFDNLNTEAFF. The DNA for the CDR3 is TGTGCCAGCAGTTTTGACAACTTGAACACTGAAGCTTTCTTT.

The chain recombines TRBV27 with TRBJ2-7; 13 nucleotides line up with TRBD2. The germline CDR1 and CDR2 sequences are MNHEY and SMNVEV (reference sequence). V shed 5 bases and J 8 bases; nucleotides not matched to a gene: 15. This CDR3 is built from 17 residues. The CDR3 DNA follows: TGTGCCAGCAGTAGAATTCTAGGGGGACTAGCGGGAAAAAAGCAGTACTTC. Its translation is CASSRILGGLAGKKQYF.

V gene TRBV20-1 combines with J gene TRBJ2-5; the match to TRBD2 covers 7 bases. From germline, CDR1 is DFQATT and CDR2 SNEGSKA (reference sequence). CDR3 length equals 16 residues. V dropped 0 bases and J dropped 7; count of bases not matched to a gene: 14. CDR3 nucleotides: TGCAGTGCTAGAGAGCGGCTAGCGGACCCCTGGGGGACCCAGTACTTC. Amino acids: CSARERLADPWGTQYF.

In this sample, this clonotype turned up a few times. DNA of the CDR3: TGTGCCACCAGCAGAGACCACGGGGGACTAGGGGCAAAGGAGCAGTTCTTC. It codes for CATSRDHGGLGAKEQFF. The chain carries TRBV15 and TRBJ2-1; 8 nucleotides line up with TRBD2. Looked up from germline, CDR1 is LNHNV and CDR2 is YYDKDF (reference sequence). CDR3 length: 17 amino acids. V lost 0 bases, J lost 10 bases, and 14 bases stayed unmatched. The whole variable domain, remainder taken from reference TRBV15 and TRBJ2-1, is DAMVIQNPRYQVTQFGKPVTLSCSQTLNHNVMYWYQQKSSQAPKLLFHYYDKDFNNEADTPDNFQSRRPNTSFCFLDIRSPGLGDTAMYLCATSRDHGGLGAKEQFFGPGTRLTVL.

This clonotype was seen a few times. The V and J genes are TRBV27 and TRBJ2-2; 8 bases match TRBD1. Losses at the gene ends were 5 bases for V and 5 bases for J; bases not matched to a gene: 7. The CDR3 covers 15 residues. Germline V gene data show CDR1 as MNHEY and CDR2 as SMNVEV (reference sequence). CDR3 in DNA: TGTGCCAGCAGTCCCAAGACAGGGGTAACCGGGGAGCTGTTTTTT. Its protein is CASSPKTGVTGELFF.

CDR3 protein: CASSDTAPGRPDTQYF. CDR3 DNA sequence: TGTGCCAGCAGCGACACAGCCCCCGGCAGGCCAGATACGCAGTATTTT. The chain joins TRBV7-9 to TRBJ2-3; D gene uncertain. This CDR3 has 16 amino acids. V lost 5 bases and J 4 bases, leaving 19 bases between the germline ends. Germline V gives CDR1 SEHNR, CDR2 FQNEAQ (reference sequence).

This clonotype was recorded once. V usage is TRBV4-1 and J usage is TRBJ2-7, with D perhaps matching TRBD1 (5 bases). Germline V gene sequence: CDR1 MGHRA, CDR2 YSYEKL. The CDR3 covers 15 residues. Trimming shortened V by 2 bases and J by 8 bases, and 19 bases separated the two germline ends. This CDR3 reads CASSQFLGRDRQQYF. The DNA for the CDR3 is TGCGCCAGCAGCCAATTTCTAGGCAGGGATAGACAGCAGTACTTC.

This chain uses TRBV10-3 with TRBJ2-3; 9 bases match TRBD2. The CDR3 is made up of 16 amino acids. Germline V gene data show CDR1 as ENHRY and CDR2 as SYGVKD. Trimming cost V 2 bases and J 6 bases; bases outside gene matches: 9. CDR3 sequence: CAISEGSLTSGDTQYF. In nucleotides, the CDR3 is TGTGCCATCAGTGAGGGCTCCCTGACTAGCGGCGATACGCAGTATTTT.

This sequence joins TRBV6-1 and TRBJ2-5; 7 bases map to TRBD2. Trimming at V came to 2 bases and at J to 2 bases, leaving 5 bases not matched to a gene. CDR1 and CDR2 from the germline V gene are MNHNS and SASEGT. CDR3 length equals 15 residues. This chain's CDR3 is CASSEFLAVQETQYF. The CDR3 DNA reads as TGTGCCAGCAGTGAATTCCTAGCGGTGCAAGAGACCCAGTACTTC.

This clonotype has only a few counts. The V and J genes are TRBV20-1 and TRBJ2-1; D is perhaps TRBD2 (6 bases). The CDR3 sequence is 13 residues long. Germline V gives CDR1 DFQATT, CDR2 SNEGSKA (reference sequence). Trimming took off 5 bases at V and 10 bases at J, with 18 bases between the two ends. The CDR3 sequence is CSAPRDSGSEQFF. CDR3 sequence (DNA): TGCAGTGCTCCCCGGGACTCGGGTAGCGAGCAGTTCTTC.

This clonotype showed up just a few times. The V call is TRBV10-3, the J call TRBJ1-5; a possible D gene is TRBD1 (5 bases). V was cut by 5 bases and J by 6 bases, with 17 bases left in between. The CDR3 length is 15 residues. Germline values: CDR1 ENHRY, CDR2 SYGVKD. The DNA for the CDR3 is TGTGCCATCAGTCAATCTGGGGGGGAAGGTCAGCCCCAGCATTTT. This sequence encodes CAISQSGGEGQPQHF.

The chain recombines TRBV12-3 or TRBV12-4 with TRBJ1-2; D not resolved. With 1 base removed from V and 2 bases from J, the gap between germline ends came to 5 bases. The CDR3 loop spans 13 amino acids. The DNA for the CDR3 is TGTGCCAGCAGTTTAGAGGGAAACTATGGCTACACCTTC. This gives the protein CASSLEGNYGYTF.

This clonotype has a handful of counts. The V call is TRBV7-2, the J call TRBJ1-2; possible D gene TRBD1, 6 bases. V dropped 3 bases and J dropped 0 bases, with 11 bases sitting between them. Germline CDR1 and CDR2: SGHTA and FQGNSA. This CDR3 has 15 amino acids. The CDR3 here is CASSLQGPPNYGYTF. CDR3 in DNA: TGTGCCAGCAGCTTGCAGGGGCCCCCTAACTATGGCTACACCTTC.

The chain couples TRBV6-5 to TRBJ1-6; D is unclear. Germline lookup yields CDR1 MNHEY and CDR2 SVGAGI. The length of the CDR3 is 12 residues. Trimming removed 2 bases at V and 6 bases at J, with 2 bases between. In DNA form, the CDR3 reads TGTGCCAGCAGTTACAGTAATTCACCCCTCCACTTT. Amino acid sequence: CASSYSNSPLHF.

This clonotype was picked up a small number of times. This chain uses TRBV24-1 with TRBJ2-3, with D hard to call. CDR3 length: 13 amino acids. Trimming took off 3 bases at V and 2 bases at J, with 5 bases between the two ends. Per germline, CDR1 KGHDR and CDR2 SFDVKD. The CDR3 region has the DNA TGTGCCACCAGTGATCAGTTCACAGATACGCAGTATTTT. This encodes CATSDQFTDTQYF.

This clonotype was counted only a few times. The chain employs TRBV15 and TRBJ1-3; D remains unclear. CDR3 size: 13 residues. Germline CDR1 is LNHNV and CDR2 is YYDKDF (reference sequence). V gave up 8 bases and J gave up 3 bases, with 11 bases separating them. The CDR3 region is CATGQVFGNTIYF. CDR3 bases: TGTGCCACCGGTCAGGTCTTTGGAAACACCATATATTTT.

This clonotype was counted a single time. The genes are TRBV12-3 or TRBV12-4 and TRBJ2-2; D remains unclear. V was clipped by 5 bases and J by 0 bases, with 10 bases between them. CDR3 length: 15 amino acids. This CDR3 reads CASSLRGANTGELFF. CDR3 DNA: TGTGCCAGCAGTCTTCGCGGTGCGAACACCGGGGAGCTGTTTTTT.

The V gene is TRBV6-5, the J gene TRBJ1-3; D gene ambiguous. Germline values: CDR1 MNHEY, CDR2 SVGAGI. V was trimmed by 4 bases and J by 10 bases, leaving 20 bases between them. The CDR3 is 15 amino acids. Here the CDR3 reads CASSSSERTEGTIYF. CDR3 DNA: TGTGCCAGCAGTTCCTCGGAGCGGACGGAGGGTACCATATATTTT.